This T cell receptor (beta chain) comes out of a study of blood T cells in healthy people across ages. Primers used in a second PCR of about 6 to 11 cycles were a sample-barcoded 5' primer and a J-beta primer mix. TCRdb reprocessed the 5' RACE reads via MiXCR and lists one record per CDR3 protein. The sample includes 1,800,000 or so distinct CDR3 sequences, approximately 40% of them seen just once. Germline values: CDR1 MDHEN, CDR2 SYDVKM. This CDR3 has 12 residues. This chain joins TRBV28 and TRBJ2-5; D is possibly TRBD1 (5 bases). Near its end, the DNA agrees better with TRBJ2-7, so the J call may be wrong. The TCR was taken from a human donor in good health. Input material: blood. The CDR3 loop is CASTLPGYEQYF. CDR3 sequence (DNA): TGTGCCAGCACCCTGCCAGGGTACGAGCAGTACTTC.